Listed here are 21 T cell receptor beta chains from one sample, sequenced in a study of lymphopenia after photon versus proton radiotherapy. Sequenced by immunoSEQ multiplex PCR; TCRdb stores in-frame clones only, minus some. The repertoire includes some 70,000 clones, around 87% of them detected once, and 10% to 11% sits in the top ten. The material was peripheral blood, obtained from a patient treated with proton-based radiotherapy. These receptors were obtained from a man aged 80 or over with esophageal cancer.

The chain links TRBV15 to TRBJ2-5; D remains ambiguous. The germline V gene has CDR1 LNHNV and CDR2 YYDKDF (reference sequence). V lost 6 bases and J 5 bases, leaving 10 bases between the germline ends. This CDR3 comprises 12 residues. The CDR3 coding sequence is TGTGCCACCAGGGCTTCCGCGGAGACCCAGTACTTC. This codes for CATRASAETQYF.

DNA of the CDR3: TGTGCCAGCAGACCCGGGACAGCCTATAGCACAGATACGCAGTATTTT. This gives the protein CASRPGTAYSTDTQYF. This chain joins TRBV27 and TRBJ2-3; 7 bases line up with TRBD1. V shed 6 bases, J shed 0 bases, and the junction held 9 bases outside the gene matches. The CDR3 length is 16 residues. CDR1 is MNHEY and CDR2 is SMNVEV in the germline V gene (reference sequence).

The chain uses TRBV5-1 and TRBJ2-1; 11 bases agree with TRBD2. The V and J ends lost 2 bases and 6 bases, in that order; junction bases with no gene match: 4. The CDR3 has 15 residues. CDR1 is SGHRS, CDR2 YFSETQ, per germline. CDR3 protein: CASSFLAGGPNEQFF. As DNA, the CDR3 is TGCGCCAGCAGCTTCCTAGCGGGGGGCCCCAATGAGCAGTTCTTC.

The V call is TRBV11-2, the J call TRBJ2-1; no clear D. The CDR3 runs to 11 residues. Germline values: CDR1 SGHAT, CDR2 FQNNGV. The V gene lost 6 bases and the J gene lost 4 bases, with 4 bases spanning the gap. The CDR3 is CASRQYNEQFF. The CDR3 nucleotides read TGTGCCAGCAGGCAATACAATGAGCAGTTCTTC.

This clone was picked up a small number of times. The V gene is TRBV27, the J gene TRBJ1-5; D is perhaps TRBD1 (6 bases). V dropped 4 bases and J dropped 7 bases, with 20 bases sitting between them. Per the germline V gene, CDR1 is MNHEY and CDR2 is SMNVEV (reference sequence). CDR3 size: 16 residues. The CDR3 sequence: CASSYLGAVDGQPQHF. CDR3 coding DNA: TGTGCCAGCAGTTATCTGGGGGCGGTGGACGGGCAGCCCCAGCATTTT.

The chain employs TRBV2 and TRBJ2-1; D unclear. CDR3 length: 17 residues. Germline-derived CDR1 and CDR2 are SNHLY and FYNNEI. The V gene lost 1 base and the J gene lost 0 bases, with 13 bases spanning the gap. This CDR3 reads CASSEEVGGSSYNEQFF. The CDR3 nucleotides read TGTGCCAGCAGTGAAGAGGTGGGCGGCAGCTCCTACAATGAGCAGTTCTTC.

The chain combines TRBV19 with TRBJ2-3, with no clear D. In germline, CDR1 is LNHDA, CDR2 SQIVND (reference sequence). V lost 1 base, J lost 6 bases, and 11 bases lay in between. The CDR3 contains 14 residues. Written as DNA, the CDR3 is TGTGCCAGTAGTATAGGCCAGTCTTGGGATACGCAGTATTTT. This sequence encodes CASSIGQSWDTQYF.

The chain recombines TRBV7-9 with TRBJ1-1; D is uncertain. The CDR3 extends over 12 amino acids. CDR1 and CDR2 (germline): SEHNR, FQNEAQ (reference sequence). The V end lost 3 bases, the J end lost 1 base, and 3 bases lay between the germline ends. The CDR3 DNA sequence: TGTGCCAGCAGCTTCCAGAACACTGAAGCTTTCTTT. It is translated as CASSFQNTEAFF.

This sequence joins TRBV9 and TRBJ2-5; D uncertain. Germline CDR1 SGDLS, CDR2 YYNGEE. V shed 0 bases and J shed 7 bases, with 10 bases lying between them. The CDR3 totals 13 residues. This CDR3 is CASSVGDLGTQYF. For the CDR3, the DNA is TGTGCCAGCAGCGTAGGTGACTTGGGGACCCAGTACTTC. Using reference TRBV9 and TRBJ2-5 for the parts outside the CDR3, the full variable domain is DSGVTQTPKHLITATGQRVTLRCSPRSGDLSVYWYQQSLDQGLQFLIQYYNGEERAKGNILERFSAQQFPDLHSELNLSSLELGDSALYFCASSVGDLGTQYFGPGTRLLVL.

V is TRBV2 and J is TRBJ1-1; 7 bases align to TRBD1. The CDR3 sequence is 14 residues long. V gave up 7 bases and J gave up 4 bases; unmatched junction bases: 9. CDR1 and CDR2 (germline): SNHLY, FYNNEI. The CDR3 region is CASIGGIMATEAFF. The CDR3 bases are TGTGCCAGCATAGGGGGCATTATGGCCACTGAAGCTTTCTTT.

The V and J genes are TRBV9 and TRBJ1-1, with 7 bases matching TRBD1. The CDR3 contains 15 residues. V was pared by 4 bases and J by 1 base, with 7 bases of the junction left unmatched. From germline, CDR1 is SGDLS and CDR2 YYNGEE. The CDR3 loop reads CASSPSGTANTEAFF. The CDR3 coding sequence is TGTGCCAGCAGCCCCTCCGGGACAGCGAACACTGAAGCTTTCTTT.

The V and J genes are TRBV7-9 and TRBJ2-2; the D gene could be TRBD1 or TRBD2 (5 bases each). CDR1 and CDR2 from the germline V gene are SEHNR and FQNEAQ (reference sequence). The CDR3 is 16 residues long. V lost 5 bases and J 2 bases, leaving 15 bases between the germline ends. Here the CDR3 DNA reads TGTGCCAGCAGCCCCTCCGGGACCATTAACACCGGGGAGCTGTTTTTT. Amino acid sequence: CASSPSGTINTGELFF.

The chain joins TRBV2 to TRBJ1-1; D gene uncertain. The V end was cut by 5 bases, the J end by 3 bases, with 13 bases between. Germline CDR1 and CDR2: SNHLY and FYNNEI. This CDR3 contains 14 residues. CDR3 protein: CASSRILGDTEAFF. The CDR3 nucleotides are TGTGCCAGCAGTAGAATCCTGGGCGACACTGAAGCTTTCTTT.

This clone was seen once. The genes are TRBV7-2 and TRBJ1-2; a possible D gene is TRBD1 (5 bases). V gave up 10 bases and J gave up 7 bases, with 10 bases separating them. This CDR3 region has 10 residues. Germline CDR1 is SGHTA and CDR2 is FQGNSA. The CDR3 DNA reads TGTGCCACCGGGACCCGTGGCTACACCTTC. Its translation: CATGTRGYTF.

The V call is TRBV4-3, the J call TRBJ1-2, with a possible D match to TRBD1 (5 bases). V lost 1 base, J lost 5 bases, and 23 bases lay in between. The CDR3 extends over 18 amino acids. Germline assignment: CDR1 LGHNA and CDR2 YSLEER. CDR3 sequence reads: CASSQVGIGRADDYGYTF. DNA of the CDR3: TGCGCCAGCAGCCAAGTAGGGATAGGCAGGGCGGATGATTATGGCTACACCTTC.

The chain recombines TRBV10-3 with TRBJ1-6; no definite D call. There are 13 residues in the CDR3. V was trimmed by 7 bases and J by 3 bases, leaving 7 bases between them. The germline V gene encodes CDR1 ENHRY and CDR2 SYGVKD. CDR3 in amino acids: CAINGNYNSPLHF. CDR3 in DNA: TGTGCCATCAATGGGAACTATAATTCACCCCTCCACTTT.

The chain couples TRBV27 to TRBJ1-2; TRBD1 matches at 9 bases. V was pared by 5 bases and J by 3 bases, with 16 bases of the junction left unmatched. This CDR3 spans 18 amino acids. Per the germline V gene, CDR1 is MNHEY and CDR2 is SMNVEV (reference sequence). CDR3 in amino acids: CASSTTDRGFLTDYGYTF. In DNA, the CDR3 is TGTGCCAGCAGTACTACGGACAGGGGATTCTTAACGGACTATGGCTACACCTTC.

This clone has more than one count but fewer than ten. The gene calls are TRBV18 and TRBJ2-2, with D hard to call. Deletions cut 4 bases from V and 0 bases from J, with 9 bases between. There are 15 residues in the CDR3. Germline loops: CDR1 KGHSH, CDR2 LQKENI. The CDR3 reads CASSLQASNTGELFF. The CDR3 DNA is TGTGCCAGCTCACTGCAGGCCTCGAACACCGGGGAGCTGTTTTTT.

The chain has TRBV7-9 and TRBJ1-1; 7 bases align to TRBD1. J lost 7 bases, V lost 5 bases, and 7 bases had no gene match. The CDR3 is made up of 13 amino acids. From germline, CDR1 is SEHNR and CDR2 FQNEAQ (reference sequence). DNA of the CDR3: TGTGCCAGCAGCGGACGGGACAGCCGTGAAGCTTTCTTT. It translates to CASSGRDSREAFF.

The rearrangement links TRBV5-1 to TRBJ2-7, with D uncertain. Germline V CDR1 and CDR2: SGHRS, YFSETQ. The CDR3 runs 15 residues. V was pared by 2 bases and J by 5 bases, with 17 bases between. The CDR3 is CASSLSGLGPNEQYF. DNA of the CDR3: TGCGCCAGCAGCTTATCGGGTTTAGGTCCGAACGAGCAGTACTTC.

The chain links TRBV9 to TRBJ2-5; tentatively, D is TRBD1 or TRBD2 (6 bases each). The assigned J gene may be wrong: the sequence end matches TRBJ2-7 better. The CDR3 sequence is 15 residues long. Germline lookup yields CDR1 SGDLS and CDR2 YYNGEE. The CDR3 here is CASSPGDSGTYEQYF. DNA for the CDR3: TGTGCCAGCAGTCCAGGGGATAGCGGCACCTACGAGCAGTACTTC.